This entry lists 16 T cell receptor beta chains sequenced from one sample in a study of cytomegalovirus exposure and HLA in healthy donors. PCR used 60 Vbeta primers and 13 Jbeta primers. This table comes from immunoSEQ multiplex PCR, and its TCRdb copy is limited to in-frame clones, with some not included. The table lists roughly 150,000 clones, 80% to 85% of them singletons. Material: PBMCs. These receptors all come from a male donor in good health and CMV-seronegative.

CDR3 in DNA: TGTGCCAGCGGCACGTACCAAGAGACCCAGTACTTC. Translated: CASGTYQETQYF. This chain uses TRBV5-6 with TRBJ2-5, with D unresolved. This CDR3 region has 12 residues. Germline V gene lookup returns CDR1 SGHDT and CDR2 YYEEEE. V was trimmed by 7 bases and J by 0 bases, leaving 7 bases between them. Combining the CDR3 with reference TRBV5-6 and TRBJ2-5 gives the whole variable domain DAGVTQSPTHLIKTRGQQVTLRCSPKSGHDTVSWYQQALGQGPQFIFQYYEEEERQRGNFPDRFSGHQFPNYSSELNVNALLLGDSALYLCASGTYQETQYFGPGTRLLVL.

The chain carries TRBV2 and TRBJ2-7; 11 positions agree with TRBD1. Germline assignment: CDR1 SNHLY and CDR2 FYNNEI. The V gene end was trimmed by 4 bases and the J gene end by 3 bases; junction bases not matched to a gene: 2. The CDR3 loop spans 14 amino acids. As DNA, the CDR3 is TGTGCCAGCAGTGGGGGGACAGGGGGCTACGAGCAGTACTTC. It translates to CASSGGTGGYEQYF.

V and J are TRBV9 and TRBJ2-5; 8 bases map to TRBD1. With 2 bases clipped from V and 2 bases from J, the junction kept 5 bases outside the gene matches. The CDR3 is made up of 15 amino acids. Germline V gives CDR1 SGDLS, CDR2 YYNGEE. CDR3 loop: CASSVGTGNQETQYF. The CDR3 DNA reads TGTGCCAGCAGCGTCGGGACAGGCAATCAAGAGACCCAGTACTTC.

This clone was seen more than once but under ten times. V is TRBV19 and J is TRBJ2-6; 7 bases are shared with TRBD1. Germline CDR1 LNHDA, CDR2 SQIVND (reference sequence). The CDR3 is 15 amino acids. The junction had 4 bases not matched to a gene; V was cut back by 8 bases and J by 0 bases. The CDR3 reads CASSQGNSGANVLTF. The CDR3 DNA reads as TGTGCCAGTTCACAGGGGAACTCTGGGGCCAACGTCCTGACTTTC.

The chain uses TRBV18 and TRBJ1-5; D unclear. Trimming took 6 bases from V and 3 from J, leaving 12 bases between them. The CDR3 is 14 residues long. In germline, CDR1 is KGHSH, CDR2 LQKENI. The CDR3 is CASSPGGDNQPQHF. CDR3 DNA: TGTGCCAGCTCTCCGGGCGGGGACAATCAGCCCCAGCATTTT.

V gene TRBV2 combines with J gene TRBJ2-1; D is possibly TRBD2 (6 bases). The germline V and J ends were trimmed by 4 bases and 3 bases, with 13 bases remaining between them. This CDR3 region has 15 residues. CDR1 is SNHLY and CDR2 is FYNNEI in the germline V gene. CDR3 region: CASSARAGYYNEQFF. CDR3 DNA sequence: TGTGCCAGCAGTGCCCGGGCGGGGTACTACAATGAGCAGTTCTTC.

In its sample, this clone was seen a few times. In DNA form, the CDR3 reads TGTGCCAGCAGTTACGATTCGGGTTCAGTTAATTCACCCCTCCACTTT. Encoded protein: CASSYDSGSVNSPLHF. The chain joins TRBV6-6 to TRBJ1-6; D not certain. The CDR3 is 16 amino acids. Trimming took 2 bases from V and 6 from J, leaving 14 bases between them. In germline, CDR1 is MNHNY, CDR2 SVGAGI (reference sequence).

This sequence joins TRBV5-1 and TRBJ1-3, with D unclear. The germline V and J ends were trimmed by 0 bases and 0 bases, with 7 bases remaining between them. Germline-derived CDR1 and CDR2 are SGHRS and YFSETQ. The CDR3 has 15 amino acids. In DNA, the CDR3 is TGCGCCAGCAGCTTGGACAGAGTCTCTGGAAACACCATATATTTT. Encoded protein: CASSLDRVSGNTIYF.

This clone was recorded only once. The CDR3 spells CASSLTGTPNTEAFF. The CDR3 region has the DNA TGTGCCAGCAGCTTAACCGGGACACCAAACACTGAAGCTTTCTTT. V and J are TRBV11-3 and TRBJ1-1; D possibly corresponds to TRBD1 (6 bases). Trimming cost V 2 bases and J 2 bases, with 12 bases left between them. This CDR3 spans 15 amino acids. Germline assignment: CDR1 SGHNT and CDR2 YENEEA. The full variable domain, in which reference TRBV11-3 and TRBJ1-1 provide the parts outside the CDR3, is EAGVVQSPRYKIIEKKQPVAFWCNPISGHNTLYWYLQNLGQGPELLIRYENEEAVDDSQLPKDRFSAERLKGVDSTLKIQPAELGDSAVYLCASSLTGTPNTEAFFGQGTRLTVV.

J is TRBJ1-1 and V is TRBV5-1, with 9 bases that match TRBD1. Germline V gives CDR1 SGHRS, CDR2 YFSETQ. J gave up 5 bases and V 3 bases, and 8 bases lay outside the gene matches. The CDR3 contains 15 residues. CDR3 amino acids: CASSSQRQGGTEAFF. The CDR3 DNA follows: TGCGCCAGCAGCTCCCAAAGACAGGGGGGGACTGAAGCTTTCTTT.

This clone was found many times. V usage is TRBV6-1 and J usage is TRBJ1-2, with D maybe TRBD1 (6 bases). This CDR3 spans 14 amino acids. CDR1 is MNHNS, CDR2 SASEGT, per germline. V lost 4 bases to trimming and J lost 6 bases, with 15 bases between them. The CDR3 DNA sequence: TGTGCCAGCAGTGGACTACAGGGTCTCGATGGCTACACCTTC. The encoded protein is CASSGLQGLDGYTF.

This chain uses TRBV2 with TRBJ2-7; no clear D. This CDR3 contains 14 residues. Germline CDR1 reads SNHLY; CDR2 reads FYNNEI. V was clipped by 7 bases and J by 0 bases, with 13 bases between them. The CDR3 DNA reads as TGTGCCAGCAAGAAATCTACGGTCTCCTACGAGCAGTACTTC. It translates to CASKKSTVSYEQYF.

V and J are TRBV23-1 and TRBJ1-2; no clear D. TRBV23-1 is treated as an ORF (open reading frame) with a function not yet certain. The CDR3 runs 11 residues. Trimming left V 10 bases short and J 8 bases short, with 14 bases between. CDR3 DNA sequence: TGCGCCAAAAGGCGGGGAAGCGGCTACACCTTC. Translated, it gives CAKRRGSGYTF.

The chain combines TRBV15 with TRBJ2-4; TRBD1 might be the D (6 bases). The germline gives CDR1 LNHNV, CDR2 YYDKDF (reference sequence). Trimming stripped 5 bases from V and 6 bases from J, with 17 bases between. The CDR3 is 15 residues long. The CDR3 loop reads CATSGGLPLRNIQYF. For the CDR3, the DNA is TGTGCCACCAGCGGGGGCCTGCCCCTGCGAAACATTCAGTACTTC.

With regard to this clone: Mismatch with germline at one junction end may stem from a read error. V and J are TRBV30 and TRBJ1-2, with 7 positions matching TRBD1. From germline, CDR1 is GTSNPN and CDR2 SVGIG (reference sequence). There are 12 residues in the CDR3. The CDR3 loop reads CAWSDRGRTSSF. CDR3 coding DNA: TGTGCCTGGAGTGACAGGGGTAGGACCTCCAGCTTC.

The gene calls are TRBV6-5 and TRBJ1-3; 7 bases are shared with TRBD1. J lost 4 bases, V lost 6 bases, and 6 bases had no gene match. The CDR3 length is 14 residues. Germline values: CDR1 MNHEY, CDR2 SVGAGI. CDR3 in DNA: TGTGCCAGCAGATACACAGGGGACGGAAACACCATATATTTT. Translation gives CASRYTGDGNTIYF.